The entry that follows covers one T cell receptor beta chain sequence. The sample originates from a study of T cells after yellow fever vaccination. The CDR3 length is 13 residues. Per germline, CDR1 SGHNT and CDR2 YYREEE (reference sequence). Trimming took 5 bases from V and 4 from J; bases not matched to a gene: 3. TCRdb ran MiXCR on the 5' RACE reads and lists one entry per CDR3 protein. Of approximately 160,000 distinct CDR3 sequences in the sample, about a tenth were seen once. The rearrangement links TRBV5-4 to TRBJ2-1, with 7 bases matching TRBD2. This TCR came from a man aged 18-30 years who received the YFV17D yellow fever vaccine. The material sequenced was CD8+ T cells sorted from PBMCs, taken 45 days after the yellow fever booster vaccination. CDR3 DNA sequence: TGTGCCAGCAGGACTAGCAGTTACAATGAGCAGTTCTTC. It is translated as CASRTSSYNEQFF.